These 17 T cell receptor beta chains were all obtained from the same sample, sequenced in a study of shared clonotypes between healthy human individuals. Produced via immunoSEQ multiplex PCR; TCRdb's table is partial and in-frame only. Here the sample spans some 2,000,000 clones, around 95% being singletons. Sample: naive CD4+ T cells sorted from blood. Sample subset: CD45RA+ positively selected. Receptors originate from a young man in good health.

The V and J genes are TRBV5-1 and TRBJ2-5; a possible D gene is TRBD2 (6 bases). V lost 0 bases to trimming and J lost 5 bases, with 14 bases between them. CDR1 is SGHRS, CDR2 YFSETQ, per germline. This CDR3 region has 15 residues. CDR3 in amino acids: CASSLARTSFETQYF. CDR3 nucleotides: TGCGCCAGCAGCTTGGCTCGTACTAGCTTTGAGACCCAGTACTTC.

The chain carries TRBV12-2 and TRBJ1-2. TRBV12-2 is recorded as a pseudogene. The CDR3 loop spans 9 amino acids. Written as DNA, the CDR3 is TGTGCAAGCCCTCGGCGCTACACCTTC. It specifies CASPRRYTF.

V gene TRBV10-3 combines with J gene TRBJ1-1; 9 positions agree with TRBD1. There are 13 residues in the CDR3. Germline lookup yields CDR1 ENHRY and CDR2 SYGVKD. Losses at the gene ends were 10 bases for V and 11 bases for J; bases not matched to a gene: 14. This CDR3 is CATEEGQGRLAFF. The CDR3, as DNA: TGTGCCACCGAAGAGGGACAGGGACGATTGGCTTTCTTT.

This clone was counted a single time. In DNA form, the CDR3 reads TGTGCCAGCTCCACAGGGGCGGGGGCTGAAGCTTTCTTT. It translates to CASSTGAGAEAFF. The V call is TRBV2, the J call TRBJ1-1; 7 positions match TRBD1. The CDR3 contains 13 residues. CDR1 is SNHLY, CDR2 FYNNEI, per germline. V shed 8 bases, J shed 6 bases, and the junction held 9 bases outside the gene matches. Combining the CDR3 with reference TRBV2 and TRBJ1-1 gives the whole variable domain EPEVTQTPSHQVTQMGQEVILRCVPISNHLYFYWYRQILGQKVEFLVSFYNNEISEKSEIFDDQFSVERPDGSNFTLKIRSTKLEDSAMYFCASSTGAGAEAFFGQGTRLTVV.

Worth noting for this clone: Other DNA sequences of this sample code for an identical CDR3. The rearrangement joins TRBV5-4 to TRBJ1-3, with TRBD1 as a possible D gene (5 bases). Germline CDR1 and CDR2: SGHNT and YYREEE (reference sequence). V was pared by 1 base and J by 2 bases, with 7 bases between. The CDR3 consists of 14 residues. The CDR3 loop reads CASSLSGTGNTIYF. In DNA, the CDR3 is TGTGCCAGCAGCTTGTCAGGGACTGGAAACACCATATATTTT.

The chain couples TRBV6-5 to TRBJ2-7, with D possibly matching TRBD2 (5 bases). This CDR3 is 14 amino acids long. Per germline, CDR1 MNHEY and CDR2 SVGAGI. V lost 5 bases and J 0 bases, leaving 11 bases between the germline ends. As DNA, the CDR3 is TGTGCCAGCAGTCAGACGGGAAGCTCCTACGAGCAGTACTTC. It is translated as CASSQTGSSYEQYF.

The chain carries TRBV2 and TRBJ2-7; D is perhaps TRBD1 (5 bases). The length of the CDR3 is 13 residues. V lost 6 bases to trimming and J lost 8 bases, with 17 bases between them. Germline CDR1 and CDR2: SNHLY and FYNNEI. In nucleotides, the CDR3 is TGTGCCAGCAGGGGGCCCGCGGACACAAAGCAGTACTTC. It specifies CASRGPADTKQYF.

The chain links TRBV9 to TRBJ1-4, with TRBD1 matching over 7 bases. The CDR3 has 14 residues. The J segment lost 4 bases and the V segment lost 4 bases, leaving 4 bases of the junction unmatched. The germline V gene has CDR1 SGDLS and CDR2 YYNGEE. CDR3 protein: CASSPGDSNEKLFF. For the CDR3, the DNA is TGTGCCAGCAGCCCGGGGGACAGTAATGAAAAACTGTTTTTT.

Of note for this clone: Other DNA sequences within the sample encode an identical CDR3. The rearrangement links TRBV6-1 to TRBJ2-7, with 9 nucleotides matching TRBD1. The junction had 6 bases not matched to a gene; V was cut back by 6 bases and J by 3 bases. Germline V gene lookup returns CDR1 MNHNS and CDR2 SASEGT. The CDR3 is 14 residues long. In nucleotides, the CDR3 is TGTGCCAGCAGCACCGGGACAGGGTTCTACGAGCAGTACTTC. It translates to CASSTGTGFYEQYF.

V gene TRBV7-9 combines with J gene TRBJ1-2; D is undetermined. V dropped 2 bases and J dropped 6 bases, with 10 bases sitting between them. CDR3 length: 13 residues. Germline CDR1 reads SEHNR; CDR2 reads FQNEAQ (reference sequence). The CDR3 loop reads CASSLRETDGYTF. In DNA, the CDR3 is TGTGCCAGCAGCTTAAGGGAAACCGATGGCTACACCTTC.

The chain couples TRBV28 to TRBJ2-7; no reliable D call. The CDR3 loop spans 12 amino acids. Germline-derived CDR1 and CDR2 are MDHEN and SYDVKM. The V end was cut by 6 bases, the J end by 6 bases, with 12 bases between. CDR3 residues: CASSLIWGEQYF. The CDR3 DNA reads TGTGCCAGCAGCCTTATTTGGGGCGAGCAGTACTTC.

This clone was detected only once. Written as DNA, the CDR3 is TGTGCCAGCAGCTTACGGGCAGGGGCTGGAAACACCATATATTTT. It encodes CASSLRAGAGNTIYF. V and J are TRBV7-9 and TRBJ1-3, with a weak D call TRBD1 (6 bases). The CDR3 has 15 amino acids. Germline loops: CDR1 SEHNR, CDR2 FQNEAQ (reference sequence). V gave up 2 bases and J gave up 2 bases, with 10 bases separating them.

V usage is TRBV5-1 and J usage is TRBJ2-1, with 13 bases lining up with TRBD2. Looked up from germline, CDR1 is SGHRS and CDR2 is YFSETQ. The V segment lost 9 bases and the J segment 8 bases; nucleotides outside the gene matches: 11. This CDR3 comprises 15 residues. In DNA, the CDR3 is TGCGCCACTACAAATACTAGCGGGAGGGCGGATGAGCAGTTCTTC. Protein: CATTNTSGRADEQFF.

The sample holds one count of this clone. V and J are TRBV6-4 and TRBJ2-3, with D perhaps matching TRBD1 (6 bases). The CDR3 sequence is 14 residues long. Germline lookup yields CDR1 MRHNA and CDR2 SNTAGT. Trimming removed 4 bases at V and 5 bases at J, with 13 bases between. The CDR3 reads CASSGGGVGDTQYF. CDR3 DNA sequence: TGTGCCAGCAGTGGAGGGGGAGTGGGAGATACGCAGTATTTT.

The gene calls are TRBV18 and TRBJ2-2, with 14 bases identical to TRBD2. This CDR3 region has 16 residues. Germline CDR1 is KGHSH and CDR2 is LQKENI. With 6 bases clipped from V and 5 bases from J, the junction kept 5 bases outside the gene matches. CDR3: CASSPGLAGGTGELFF. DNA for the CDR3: TGTGCCAGCTCGCCCGGACTAGCGGGAGGTACCGGGGAGCTGTTTTTT. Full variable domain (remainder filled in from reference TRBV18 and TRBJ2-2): NAGVMQNPRHLVRRRGQEARLRCSPMKGHSHVYWYRQLPEEGLKFMVYLQKENIIDESGMPKERFSAEFPKEGPSILRIQQVVRGDSAAYFCASSPGLAGGTGELFFGEGSRLTVL.

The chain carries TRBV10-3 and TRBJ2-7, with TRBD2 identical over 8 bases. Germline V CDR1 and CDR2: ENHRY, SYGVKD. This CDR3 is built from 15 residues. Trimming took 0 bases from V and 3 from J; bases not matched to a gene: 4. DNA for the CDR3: TGTGCCATCAGTGAGTCTAGCGGGACTGTCTACGAGCAGTACTTC. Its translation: CAISESSGTVYEQYF.

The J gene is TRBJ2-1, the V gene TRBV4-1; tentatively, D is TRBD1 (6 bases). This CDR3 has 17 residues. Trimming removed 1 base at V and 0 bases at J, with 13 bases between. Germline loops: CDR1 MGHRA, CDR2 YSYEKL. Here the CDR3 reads CASSQAPTGISYNEQFF. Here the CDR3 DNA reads TGCGCCAGCAGCCAAGCCCCAACAGGGATCTCCTACAATGAGCAGTTCTTC.